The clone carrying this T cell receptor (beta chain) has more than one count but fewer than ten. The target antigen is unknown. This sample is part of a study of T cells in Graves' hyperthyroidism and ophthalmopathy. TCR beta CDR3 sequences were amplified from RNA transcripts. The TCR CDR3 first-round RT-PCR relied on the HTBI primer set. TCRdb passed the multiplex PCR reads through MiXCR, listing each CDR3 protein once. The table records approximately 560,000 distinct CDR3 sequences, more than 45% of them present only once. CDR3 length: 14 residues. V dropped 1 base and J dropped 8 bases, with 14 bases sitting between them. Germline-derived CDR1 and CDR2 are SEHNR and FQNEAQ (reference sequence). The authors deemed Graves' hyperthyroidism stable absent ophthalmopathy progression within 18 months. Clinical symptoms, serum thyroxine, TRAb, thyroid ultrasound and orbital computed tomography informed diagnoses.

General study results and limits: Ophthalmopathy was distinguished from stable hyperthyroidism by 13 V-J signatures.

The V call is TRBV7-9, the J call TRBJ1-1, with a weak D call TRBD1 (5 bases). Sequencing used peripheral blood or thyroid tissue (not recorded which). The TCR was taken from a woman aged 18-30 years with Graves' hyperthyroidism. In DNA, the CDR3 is TGTGCCAGCAGCTTAGGAGGGCAGGGAAAGGAAGCTTTCTTT. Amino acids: CASSLGGQGKEAFF.